This TCR beta chain appears in the sequencing data of a study of cytomegalovirus exposure and HLA in healthy donors. As for the study in general: Later analysis reported that the 120 or so validation repertoires shared the platform of the 650 to 700 first-cohort repertoires. Findings and caveats of the study: For cytomegalovirus status, the classifier reportedly gave diagnoses with high specificity and sensitivity. Researchers counted over 150 TCR beta chains as cytomegalovirus-associated. Specific recognition of CMV antigens was confirmed in vitro for a few chains (all CMV-associated).

Sequenced by immunoSEQ multiplex PCR; TCRdb stores in-frame clones only, minus some. Of some 150,000 clones in the sample, 85% to 90% were seen once. Concerning this clone itself: The antigen is undetermined.

V lost 0 bases and J 3 bases, leaving 11 bases between the germline ends. The germline gives CDR1 SGDLS, CDR2 YYNGEE. This CDR3 is built from 15 residues. This chain connects TRBV9 to TRBJ2-3, with a tentative D call TRBD2 (6 bases). Sequences were obtained from PBMCs. The receptor was isolated from a man aged 18 to 30 in good health and CMV-seronegative. This CDR3 reads CASSVANGRTDTQYF. CDR3 sequence (DNA): TGTGCCAGCAGCGTAGCGAACGGGAGAACAGATACGCAGTATTTT. The full variable domain, with the rest looked up from reference TRBV9 and TRBJ2-3, is DSGVTQTPKHLITATGQRVTLRCSPRSGDLSVYWYQQSLDQGLQFLIQYYNGEERAKGNILERFSAQQFPDLHSELNLSSLELGDSALYFCASSVANGRTDTQYFGPGTRLTVL.